What follows describes a single TCR beta chain. These data are taken from a study of blood T cell repertoires in COVID-19. The J segment lost 3 bases and the V segment lost 4 bases, leaving 11 bases of the junction unmatched. Germline-derived CDR1 and CDR2 are SGHVS and FNYEAQ. The length of the CDR3 is 17 residues. Sequencing used immunoSEQ multiplex PCR; TCRdb keeps in-frame clones, though not all of them. The profile shows 32,000 or so clones, almost 90% of them singletons. This chain links TRBV7-6 with TRBJ2-3; TRBD1 matches at 9 bases. The material sequenced was peripheral blood. The clonotype was recovered from a human donor in a cohort sampled during active COVID-19. The CDR3 DNA reads as TGTGCCAGCAGCTGGACTACGGGACAGGGTCAGACAGATACGCAGTATTTT. Translation gives CASSWTTGQGQTDTQYF.